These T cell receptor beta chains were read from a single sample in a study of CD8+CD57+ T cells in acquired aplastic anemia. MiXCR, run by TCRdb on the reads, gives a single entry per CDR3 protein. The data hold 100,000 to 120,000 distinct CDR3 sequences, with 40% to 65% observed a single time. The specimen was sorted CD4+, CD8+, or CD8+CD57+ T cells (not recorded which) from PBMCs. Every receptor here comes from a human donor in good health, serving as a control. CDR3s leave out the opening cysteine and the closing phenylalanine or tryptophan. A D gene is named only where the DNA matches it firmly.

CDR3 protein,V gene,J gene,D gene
ASRGQGAAYEQY,TRBV19,TRBJ2-7,TRBD1
ASSPKPTSGLNTGELF,TRBV24-1,TRBJ2-2,TRBD2
ASSRPSGGAPETQY,TRBV7-9,TRBJ2-5,TRBD2
ASSSPDSFNQPQH,TRBV6-5,TRBJ1-5,.
ASSIGGGEQF,TRBV19,TRBJ2-1,.
AISDGQGWGSPLH,TRBV10-3,TRBJ1-6,TRBD1
ASSIGDRGGETQY,TRBV19,TRBJ2-5,TRBD1
ASSAGGGGSNQPQH,TRBV9,TRBJ1-5,.
SASDSTQY,TRBV20-1,TRBJ2-3,.
AITDLTSYEQY,TRBV10-3,TRBJ2-7,.
ASSSTQTGSYGYT,TRBV6-6,TRBJ1-2,.
ATLRQGALETQY,TRBV15,TRBJ2-5,TRBD1
ASSLEGVVTEAF,TRBV5-1,TRBJ1-1,.
ASSLHSDQPQH,TRBV7-9,TRBJ1-5,.
AIASGSTDTQY,TRBV10-3,TRBJ2-3,TRBD2
ASSYSGGNQPQH,TRBV6-6,TRBJ1-5,.
SASYNNEQF,TRBV20-1,.,.
ASKLGGGREGYT,TRBV5-4,TRBJ1-2,.
ASSAGTGVPYEQY,TRBV9,TRBJ2-7,TRBD1
AREGAYTQY,TRBV3-1,TRBJ2-3,TRBD1
ASSIGLLRGTDTQY,TRBV5-1,TRBJ2-3,.
ASTGFTGNTEAF,TRBV19,TRBJ1-1,.
ASSLEGTQETQY,TRBV7-2,TRBJ2-5,.
ASSDGITEAF,TRBV7-2,TRBJ1-1,.
ASSLGSGGTYEQY,TRBV27,TRBJ2-7,TRBD2
ASSSGAGANVLT,TRBV12-3/TRBV12-4,TRBJ2-6,.
ASSSMTYRGYTEAF,TRBV11-2,TRBJ1-1,TRBD1
ASSFRGGNEAF,TRBV6-6,TRBJ1-1,.
ASSYSNRLTMNTEAF,TRBV10-3,TRBJ1-1,.
ASSMYRDYGYT,TRBV19,TRBJ1-2,.
ASSLELWSHNQPQH,TRBV11-1,TRBJ1-5,.
ASGTSGGAGETQY,TRBV7-2,TRBJ2-5,TRBD2
ATSRDRGIGNTIY,TRBV15,TRBJ1-3,.
ASSQVGTGVHEQY,TRBV4-3,TRBJ2-7,TRBD1
ASRGPDQNYGYT,TRBV25-1,TRBJ1-2,.
ASSLVIADTQY,TRBV7-2,TRBJ2-3,.
ATRADSITDTQY,TRBV10-3,TRBJ2-3,.
ASGRTGPHGYT,TRBV5-7,TRBJ1-2,TRBD1
ASSPTKDSGFNSPLH,TRBV13,TRBJ1-6,.
ANPSRDRGPYEQY,TRBV10-1,TRBJ2-7,TRBD1
ATSRGRQGQNNEQF,TRBV15,TRBJ2-1,TRBD1